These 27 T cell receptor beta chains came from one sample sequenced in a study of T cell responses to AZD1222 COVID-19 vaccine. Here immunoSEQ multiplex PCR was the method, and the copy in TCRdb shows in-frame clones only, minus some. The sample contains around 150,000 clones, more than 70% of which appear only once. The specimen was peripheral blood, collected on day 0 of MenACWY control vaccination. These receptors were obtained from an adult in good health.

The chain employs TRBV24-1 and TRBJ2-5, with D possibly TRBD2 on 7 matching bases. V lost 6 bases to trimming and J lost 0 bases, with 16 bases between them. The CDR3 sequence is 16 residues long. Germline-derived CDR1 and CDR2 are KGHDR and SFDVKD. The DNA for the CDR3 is TGTGCCACCAGTATTTCGGGGGGCGAGTACCAAGAGACCCAGTACTTC. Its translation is CATSISGGEYQETQYF.

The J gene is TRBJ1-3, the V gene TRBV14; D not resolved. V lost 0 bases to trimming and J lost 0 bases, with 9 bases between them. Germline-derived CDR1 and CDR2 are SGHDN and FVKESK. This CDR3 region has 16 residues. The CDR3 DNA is TGTGCCAGCAGCCAAGATTTGGATCTCTCTGGAAACACCATATATTTT. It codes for CASSQDLDLSGNTIYF.

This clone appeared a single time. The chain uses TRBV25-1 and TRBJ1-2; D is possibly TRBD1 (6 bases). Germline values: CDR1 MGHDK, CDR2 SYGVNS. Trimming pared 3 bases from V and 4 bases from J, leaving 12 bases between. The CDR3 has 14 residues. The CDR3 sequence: CASSEAGVRYGYTF. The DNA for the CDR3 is TGTGCCAGCAGTGAGGCAGGGGTCCGCTATGGCTACACCTTC.

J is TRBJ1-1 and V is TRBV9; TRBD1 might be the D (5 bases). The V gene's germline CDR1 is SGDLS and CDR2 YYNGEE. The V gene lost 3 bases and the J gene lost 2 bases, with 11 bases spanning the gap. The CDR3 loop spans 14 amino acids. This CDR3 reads CASSARQYNTEAFF. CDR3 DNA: TGTGCCAGCAGCGCCCGACAGTACAACACTGAAGCTTTCTTT.

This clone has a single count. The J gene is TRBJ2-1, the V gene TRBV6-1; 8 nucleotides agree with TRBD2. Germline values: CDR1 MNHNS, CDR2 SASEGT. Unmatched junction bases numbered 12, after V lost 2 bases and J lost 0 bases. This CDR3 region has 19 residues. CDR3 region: CASSERLLAGGASYNEQFF. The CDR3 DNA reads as TGTGCCAGCAGTGAAAGATTACTAGCCGGGGGGGCCTCCTACAATGAGCAGTTCTTC.

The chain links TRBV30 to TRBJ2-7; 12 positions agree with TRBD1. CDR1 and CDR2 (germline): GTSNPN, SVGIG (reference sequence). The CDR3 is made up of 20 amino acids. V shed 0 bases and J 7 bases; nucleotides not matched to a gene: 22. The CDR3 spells CAWSVNSLGTGGAKGREQYF. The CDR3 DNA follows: TGTGCCTGGAGTGTAAACTCCCTCGGGACAGGGGGCGCGAAGGGAAGGGAGCAGTACTTC. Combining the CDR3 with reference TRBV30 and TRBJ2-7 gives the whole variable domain SQTIHQWPATLVQPVGSPLSLECTVEGTSNPNLYWYRQAAGRGLQLLFYSVGIGQISSEVPQNLSASRPQDRQFILSSKKLLLSDSGFYLCAWSVNSLGTGGAKGREQYFGPGTRLTVT.

For the CDR3, the DNA is TGTGCCAGCAGGCCTCAGGGGATGGAGACCCAGTACTTC. It encodes CASRPQGMETQYF. This chain joins TRBV12-3 or TRBV12-4 and TRBJ2-5, with a tentative D call TRBD1 (6 bases). The CDR3 contains 13 residues. V lost 6 bases and J 5 bases, leaving 13 bases between the germline ends.

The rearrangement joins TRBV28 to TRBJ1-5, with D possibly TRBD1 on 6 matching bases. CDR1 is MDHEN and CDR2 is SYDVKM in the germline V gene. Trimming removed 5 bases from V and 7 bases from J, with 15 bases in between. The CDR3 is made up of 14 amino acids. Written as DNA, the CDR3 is TGTGCCAGCAGTCTACCGGGGGGGGGCCAGCCCCAGCATTTT. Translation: CASSLPGGGQPQHF.

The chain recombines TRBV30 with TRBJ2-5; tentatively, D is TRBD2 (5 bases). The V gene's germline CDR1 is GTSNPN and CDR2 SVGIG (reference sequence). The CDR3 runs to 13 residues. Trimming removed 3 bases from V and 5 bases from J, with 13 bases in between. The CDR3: CAWRMARRETQYF. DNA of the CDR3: TGTGCCTGGAGGATGGCAAGGAGGGAGACCCAGTACTTC.

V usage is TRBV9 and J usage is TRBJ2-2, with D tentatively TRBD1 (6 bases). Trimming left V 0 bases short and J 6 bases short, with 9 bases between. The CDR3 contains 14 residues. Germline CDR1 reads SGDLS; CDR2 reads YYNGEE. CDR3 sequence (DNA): TGTGCCAGCAGCGTAGTAGGACAGTCCGGGGAGCTGTTTTTT. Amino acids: CASSVVGQSGELFF.

The CDR3 DNA sequence: TGTGCCAGCAGTTACGGAGGGAGTAGGTACGAGCAGTACTTC. It yields the protein CASSYGGSRYEQYF. V gene TRBV6-2 or TRBV6-3 combines with J gene TRBJ2-7, with D possibly matching TRBD2 (6 bases). This CDR3 is built from 14 residues. Between the trimmed V and J ends, which lost 2 bases and 4 bases, there was a span of 12 bases. Germline lookup yields CDR1 MNHEY and CDR2 SVGEGT.

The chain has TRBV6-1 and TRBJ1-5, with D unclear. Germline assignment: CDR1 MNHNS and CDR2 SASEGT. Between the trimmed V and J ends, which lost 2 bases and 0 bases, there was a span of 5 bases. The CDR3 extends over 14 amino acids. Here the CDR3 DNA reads TGTGCCAGCAGTGAACCGGGTAGCAATCAGCCCCAGCATTTT. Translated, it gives CASSEPGSNQPQHF.

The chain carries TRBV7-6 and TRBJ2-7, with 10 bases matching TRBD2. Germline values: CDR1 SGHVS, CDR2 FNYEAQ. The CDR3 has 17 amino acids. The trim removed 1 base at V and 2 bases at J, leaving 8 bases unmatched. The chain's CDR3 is CASSLVGTSGTPYEQYF. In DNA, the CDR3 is TGTGCCAGCAGCTTAGTGGGAACTAGCGGGACTCCCTACGAGCAGTACTTC. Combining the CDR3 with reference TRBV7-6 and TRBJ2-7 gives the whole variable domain GAGVSQSPRYKVTKRGQDVALRCDPISGHVSLYWYRQALGQGPEFLTYFNYEAQQDKSGLPNDRFSAERPEGSISTLTIQRTEQRDSAMYRCASSLVGTSGTPYEQYFGPGTRLTVT.

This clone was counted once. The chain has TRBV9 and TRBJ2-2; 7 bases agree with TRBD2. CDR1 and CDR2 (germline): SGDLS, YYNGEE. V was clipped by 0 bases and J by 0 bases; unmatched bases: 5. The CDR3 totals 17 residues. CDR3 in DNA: TGTGCCAGCAGCGTAGTAGGGCTAGCGGCGAACACCGGGGAGCTGTTTTTT. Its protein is CASSVVGLAANTGELFF. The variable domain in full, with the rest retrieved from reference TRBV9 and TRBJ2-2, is DSGVTQTPKHLITATGQRVTLRCSPRSGDLSVYWYQQSLDQGLQFLIQYYNGEERAKGNILERFSAQQFPDLHSELNLSSLELGDSALYFCASSVVGLAANTGELFFGEGSRLTVL.

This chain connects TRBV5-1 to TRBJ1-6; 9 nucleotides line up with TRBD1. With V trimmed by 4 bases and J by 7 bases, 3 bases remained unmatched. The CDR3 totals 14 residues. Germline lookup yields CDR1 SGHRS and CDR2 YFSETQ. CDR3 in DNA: TGCGCCAGCAGCACGGGACAGGGAAATTCACCCCTCCACTTT. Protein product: CASSTGQGNSPLHF.

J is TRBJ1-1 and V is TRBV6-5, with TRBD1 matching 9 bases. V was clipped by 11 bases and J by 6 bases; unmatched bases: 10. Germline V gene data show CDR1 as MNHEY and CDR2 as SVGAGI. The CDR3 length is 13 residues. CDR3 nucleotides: TGTGCCGCTCGGGACAGGGCGGGAGCTGAAGCTTTCTTT. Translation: CAARDRAGAEAFF.

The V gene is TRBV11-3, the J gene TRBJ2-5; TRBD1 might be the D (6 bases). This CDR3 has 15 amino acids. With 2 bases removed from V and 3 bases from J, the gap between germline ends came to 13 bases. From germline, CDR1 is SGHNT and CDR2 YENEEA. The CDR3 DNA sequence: TGTGCCAGCAGCTTACGTTTCAGGGGCGAAGAGACCCAGTACTTC. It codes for CASSLRFRGEETQYF.

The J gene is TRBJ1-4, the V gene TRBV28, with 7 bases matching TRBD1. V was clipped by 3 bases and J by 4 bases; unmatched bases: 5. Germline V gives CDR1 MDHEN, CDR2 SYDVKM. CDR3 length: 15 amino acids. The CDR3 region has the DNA TGTGCCAGCAGTTTCCCAGGGGGGGGTAATGAAAAACTGTTTTTT. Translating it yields CASSFPGGGNEKLFF.

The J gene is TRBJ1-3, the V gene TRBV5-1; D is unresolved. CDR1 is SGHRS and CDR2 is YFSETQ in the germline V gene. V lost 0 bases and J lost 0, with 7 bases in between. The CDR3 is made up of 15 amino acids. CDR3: CASSLDSYSGNTIYF. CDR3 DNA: TGCGCCAGCAGCTTGGATTCATACTCTGGAAACACCATATATTTT.

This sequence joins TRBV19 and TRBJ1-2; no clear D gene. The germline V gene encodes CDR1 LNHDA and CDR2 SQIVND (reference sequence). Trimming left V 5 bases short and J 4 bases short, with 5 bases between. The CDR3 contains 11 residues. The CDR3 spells CASSSIYGYTF. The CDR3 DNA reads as TGTGCCAGTAGTTCTATCTATGGCTACACCTTC.

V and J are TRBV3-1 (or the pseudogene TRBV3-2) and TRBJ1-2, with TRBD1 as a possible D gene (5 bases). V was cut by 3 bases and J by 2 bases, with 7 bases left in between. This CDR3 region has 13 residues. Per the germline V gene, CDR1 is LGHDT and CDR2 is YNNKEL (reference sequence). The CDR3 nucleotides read TGTGCCAGCAGCCAGGCAGGGAACTATGGCTACACCTTC. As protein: CASSQAGNYGYTF.

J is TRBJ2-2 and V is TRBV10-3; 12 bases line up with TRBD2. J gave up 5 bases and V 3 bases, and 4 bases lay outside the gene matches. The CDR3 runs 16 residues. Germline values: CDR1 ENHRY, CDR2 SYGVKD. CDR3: CAISERLAGETGELFF. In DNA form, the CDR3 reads TGTGCCATCAGTGAAAGACTAGCGGGAGAAACCGGGGAGCTGTTTTTT.

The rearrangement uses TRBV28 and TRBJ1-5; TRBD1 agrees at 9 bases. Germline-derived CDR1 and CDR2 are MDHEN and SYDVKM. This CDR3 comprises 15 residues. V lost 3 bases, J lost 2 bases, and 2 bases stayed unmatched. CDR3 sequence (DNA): TGTGCCAGCAGTTTGGACAGGGGTGGCAATCAGCCCCAGCATTTT. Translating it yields CASSLDRGGNQPQHF.

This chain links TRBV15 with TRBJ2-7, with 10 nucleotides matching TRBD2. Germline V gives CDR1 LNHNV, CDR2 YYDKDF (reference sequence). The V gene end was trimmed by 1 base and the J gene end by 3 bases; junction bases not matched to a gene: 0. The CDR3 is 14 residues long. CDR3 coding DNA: TGTGCCACCAGCAGAGTAGCGGGGGGCTACGAGCAGTACTTC. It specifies CATSRVAGGYEQYF.

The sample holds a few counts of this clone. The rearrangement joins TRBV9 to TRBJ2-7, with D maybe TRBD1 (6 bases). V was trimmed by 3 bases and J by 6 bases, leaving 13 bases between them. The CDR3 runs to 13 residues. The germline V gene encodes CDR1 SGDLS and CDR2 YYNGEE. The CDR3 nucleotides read TGTGCCAGCAGCGCCGACACAGGGAGCGAGCAGTACTTC. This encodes CASSADTGSEQYF.

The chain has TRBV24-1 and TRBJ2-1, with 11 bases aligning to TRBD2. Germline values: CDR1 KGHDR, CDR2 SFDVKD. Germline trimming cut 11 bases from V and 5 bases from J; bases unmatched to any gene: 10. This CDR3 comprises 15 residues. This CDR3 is CAIAASGGTHNEQFF. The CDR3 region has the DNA TGTGCCATCGCGGCTAGCGGGGGGACACACAATGAGCAGTTCTTC.

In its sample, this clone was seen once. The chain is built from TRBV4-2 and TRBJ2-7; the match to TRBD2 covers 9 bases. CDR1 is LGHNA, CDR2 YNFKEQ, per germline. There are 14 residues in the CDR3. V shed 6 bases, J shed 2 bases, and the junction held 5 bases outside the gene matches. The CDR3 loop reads CASRSSGEPYEQYF. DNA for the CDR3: TGTGCCAGCAGGTCTAGCGGGGAACCCTACGAGCAGTACTTC.